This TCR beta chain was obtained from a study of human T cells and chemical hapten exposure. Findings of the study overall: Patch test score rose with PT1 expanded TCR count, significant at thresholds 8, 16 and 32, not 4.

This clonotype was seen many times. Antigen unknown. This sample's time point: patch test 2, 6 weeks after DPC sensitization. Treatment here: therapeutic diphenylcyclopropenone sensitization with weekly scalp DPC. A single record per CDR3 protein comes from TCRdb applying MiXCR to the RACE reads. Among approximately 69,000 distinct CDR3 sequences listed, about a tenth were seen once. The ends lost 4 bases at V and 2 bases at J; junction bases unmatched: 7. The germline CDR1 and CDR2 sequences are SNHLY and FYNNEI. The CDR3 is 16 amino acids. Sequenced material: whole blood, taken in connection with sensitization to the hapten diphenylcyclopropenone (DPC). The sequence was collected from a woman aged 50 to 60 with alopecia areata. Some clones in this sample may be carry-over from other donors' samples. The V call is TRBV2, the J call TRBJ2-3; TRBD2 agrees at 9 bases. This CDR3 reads CASSGRASGNTDTQYF. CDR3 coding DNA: TGTGCCAGCAGTGGGAGGGCTAGCGGGAACACAGATACGCAGTATTTT.